The clone carrying this T cell receptor (beta chain) was counted ten times or more. Its specificity is unknown. At one of its ends the junction is not consistent with the germline gene, which may arise from a read error. This entry comes from a study of T cells after yellow fever vaccination. Points from the study as a whole: The study noted that FACS-sorted repertoires could contain abundant clonotypes contaminating from the bulk population. Booster samples showed a return of most primary-vaccination clones (roughly 95% CD4, around 85% CD8).

TCRdb recomputed calls from the 5' RACE reads with MiXCR, one row per CDR3 protein. The table records a few hundred thousand distinct CDR3 sequences, over 4.5% of them present only once. The CDR3 has 14 residues. Germline V gives CDR1 SGHRS, CDR2 YFSETQ. The genes are TRBV5-1 and TRBJ1-4, with 9 bases aligning to TRBD1. Here the sequenced sample was CD4+ T cells sorted from PBMCs, taken on the day of the yellow fever booster vaccination. The clonotype was recovered from a man aged 18 to 30 who received the YFV17D yellow fever vaccine. In DNA, the CDR3 is TGTGCCAGCAGTCTACAGGGGGCGGGTGAAAAACTGTTTTTT. Protein product: CASSLQGAGEKLFF. Looking up the rest from reference TRBV5-1 and TRBJ1-4 gives the full variable domain: KAGVTQTPRYLIKTRGQQVTLSCSPISGHRSVSWYQQTPGQGLQFLFEYFSETQRNKGNFPGRFSGRQFSNSRSEMNVSTLELGDSALYLCASSLQGAGEKLFFGSGTQLSVL.